This TCR beta chain was recorded in a study of T cell responses to AZD1222 COVID-19 vaccine. Whether given at about 4 or about 12 weeks, second doses were pooled. Germline assignment: CDR1 SEHNR and CDR2 FQNEAQ (reference sequence). V was clipped by 6 bases and J by 4 bases; unmatched bases: 3. The CDR3 totals 15 residues. Sequenced by immunoSEQ multiplex PCR; TCRdb stores in-frame clones only, minus some. The table has about 94,000 clones, about 85% seen once. The starting material was peripheral blood, obtained 28 days after the second AZD1222 dose. This TCR was sampled from an adult who received the AZD1222 COVID-19 vaccine. V is TRBV7-9 and J is TRBJ1-4; 12 bases are a match to TRBD1. The CDR3 sequence is CASRRDRGLNEKLFF. The CDR3 DNA reads as TGTGCCAGCAGACGGGACAGGGGGCTTAATGAAAAACTGTTTTTT.